This T cell receptor (beta chain) was captured by sequencing in a study of T cells expressing NK-cell markers. Study at large: Within the sequenced cohort of eight donors, seven exhibited HCMV seropositivity and one was seronegative. Whole-study results and caveats: As a fraction of CD8+ T cells, dominant NKG2C+ clonotypes reached about 1.0-7.0% in 5 or 6 donors.

About this clonotype: No antigen is known for it.

TCRdb re-analyzed the 5' RACE reads; it lists each CDR3 protein once, without DNA. The sample yields under 600,000 distinct CDR3 sequences, of which the top ten take up 1.4%. The CDR3 length is 17 residues. The V gene's germline CDR1 is SGHAT and CDR2 FQNNGV. Source material: blood T cells: a sorted CD56 or NKG2C T cell subset, CD4+ or CD8+ T cells, or bulk PBMC T cells (not recorded which). The sequence came from a woman aged 45 to 65 in good health. V is TRBV11-2 and J is TRBJ2-6; the TCRdb call, TRBD2, lacks DNA for checking. CDR3 sequence: CASSLGGLRSGANVLTF.